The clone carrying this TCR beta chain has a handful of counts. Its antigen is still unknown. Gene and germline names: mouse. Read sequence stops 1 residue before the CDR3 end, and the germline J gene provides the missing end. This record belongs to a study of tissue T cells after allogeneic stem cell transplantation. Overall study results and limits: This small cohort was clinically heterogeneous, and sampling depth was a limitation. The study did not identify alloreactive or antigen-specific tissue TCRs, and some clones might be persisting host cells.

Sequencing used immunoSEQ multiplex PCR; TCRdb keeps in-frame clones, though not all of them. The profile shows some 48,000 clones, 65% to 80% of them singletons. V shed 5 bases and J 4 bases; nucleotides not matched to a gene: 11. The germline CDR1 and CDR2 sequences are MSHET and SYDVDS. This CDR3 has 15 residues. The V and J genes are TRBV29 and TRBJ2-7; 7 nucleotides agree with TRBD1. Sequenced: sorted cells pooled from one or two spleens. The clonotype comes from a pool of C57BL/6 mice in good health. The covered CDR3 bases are TGTGCTAGCAGTCCGTACAGGGACAGAAAATATGAACAGTAC. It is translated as CASSPYRDRKYEQY. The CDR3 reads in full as CASSPYRDRKYEQYF.